Described below is a single TCR beta chain sequence and its context. Its antigen is not known. The record originates from a study of OX40 agonist ivuxolimab in advanced cancers. General study points: Expansion of clones was among the lowest in partial responders at 0.1-3.0 mg/kg.

The protocol was immunoSEQ multiplex PCR, while the TCRdb copy is restricted to in-frame clones and leaves out a portion. The data hold 50,000 to 55,000 clones, with 81% observed a single time. The germline CDR1 and CDR2 sequences are SGHRS and YFSETQ. The CDR3 is 13 amino acids. V was clipped by 2 bases and J by 1 base, with 5 bases between them. The J gene is TRBJ2-3, the V gene TRBV5-1; D remains unclear. The receptor comes from an adult with an advanced solid tumor such as melanoma, head and neck, liver or kidney cancer. The sequencing here drew on CD4+ or CD8+ T cells sorted from blood, taken in a trial of the OX40 agonist ivuxolimab. The CDR3 protein is CASSFGRTDTQYF. As DNA, the CDR3 is TGCGCCAGCAGCTTTGGTCGCACAGATACGCAGTATTTT.